The 17 T cell receptor beta chains given below trace back to one sample, sequenced in a study of T cell repertoires in cytomegalovirus infection. Their antigen targets remain unknown. One entry per CDR3 protein, called by TCRdb with MiXCR from the reads. The data hold about half a million distinct CDR3 sequences, with around a third observed a single time. Material: cultured PBMCs, obtained from culture after CMV antigen stimulation. The receptors were gathered from a human donor in good health (CMV status not recorded). Some clones in this sample may be carry-over from other donors' samples.

This rearrangement joins TRBV7-9 to TRBJ1-1, with TRBD1 identical over 7 bases. The ends lost 2 bases at V and 5 bases at J; junction bases unmatched: 11. Germline values: CDR1 SEHNR, CDR2 FQNEAQ (reference sequence). The CDR3 loop spans 16 amino acids. DNA of the CDR3: TGTGCCAGCAGCTTACCCCTGACAGGGCGGTTGACTGAAGCTTTCTTT. It translates to CASSLPLTGRLTEAFF.

This clonotype was counted a few times. The V call is TRBV12-3 or TRBV12-4, the J call TRBJ2-4, with TRBD2 identical over 11 bases. This CDR3 is 15 amino acids long. The V segment lost 6 bases and the J segment 4 bases; nucleotides outside the gene matches: 5. CDR3 DNA sequence: TGTGCCAGCAGACAACTAGCGGGAGAGAAAAACATTCAGTACTTC. Translating it yields CASRQLAGEKNIQYF.

This clonotype was found many times. The gene calls are TRBV7-8 and TRBJ2-1; 9 bases map to TRBD1. The CDR3 length is 14 residues. Trimming cost V 5 bases and J 8 bases; bases outside gene matches: 7. Germline V gives CDR1 SGHVS, CDR2 FQNEAQ. The CDR3 DNA follows: TGTGCCAGCAGCCCCGGACAGGGGAGGGATGAGCAGTTCTTC. This encodes CASSPGQGRDEQFF.

This clonotype was seen repeatedly, ten times or more. J is TRBJ2-7 and V is TRBV28, with TRBD1 as a possible D gene (5 bases). This CDR3 spans 12 amino acids. The V end was cut by 5 bases, the J end by 7 bases, with 12 bases between. The V gene's germline CDR1 is MDHEN and CDR2 SYDVKM. The CDR3 sequence is CASSNPKGEQYF. The CDR3 DNA sequence: TGTGCCAGCAGTAACCCCAAGGGGGAGCAGTACTTC. Looking up the rest from reference TRBV28 and TRBJ2-7 gives the full variable domain: DVKVTQSSRYLVKRTGEKVFLECVQDMDHENMFWYRQDPGLGLRLIYFSYDVKMKEKGDIPEGYSVSREKKERFSLILESASTNQTSMYLCASSNPKGEQYFGPGTRLTVT.

V and J are TRBV6-5 and TRBJ1-2, with no clear D. From germline, CDR1 is MNHEY and CDR2 SVGAGI. V was shortened by 0 bases and J by 3 bases, with 5 bases between the two germline ends. CDR3 size: 13 residues. The CDR3 here is CASSYSFDYGYTF. The CDR3 DNA reads TGTGCCAGCAGTTACTCGTTCGACTATGGCTACACCTTC.

This clonotype has ten or more counts. J is TRBJ2-7 and V is TRBV5-1, with D possibly being TRBD1 (5 bases). This CDR3 has 14 amino acids. The germline V and J ends were trimmed by 5 bases and 0 bases, with 12 bases remaining between them. Germline CDR1 SGHRS, CDR2 YFSETQ. The CDR3 region is CASRQDPSSYEQYV. CDR3 DNA sequence: TGCGCCAGCAGACAGGATCCGAGCTCCTACGAGCAGTACGTC.

The genes are TRBV10-3 and TRBJ2-7; 10 nucleotides agree with TRBD2. The J segment lost 4 bases and the V segment lost 0 bases, leaving 3 bases of the junction unmatched. Germline CDR1 reads ENHRY; CDR2 reads SYGVKD. There are 15 residues in the CDR3. CDR3 amino acids: CAISESASGRYEQYV. Here the CDR3 DNA reads TGTGCCATCAGTGAGTCTGCTAGCGGGAGATACGAGCAGTACGTC.

This clonotype was counted only a few times. The CDR3 is CASSPGTSLGNEQFF. The DNA of the CDR3 is TGTGCCAGCAGTCCGGGGACTAGTCTAGGTAATGAGCAGTTCTTC. This chain uses TRBV6-2 or TRBV6-3 with TRBJ2-1, with TRBD2 matching 8 bases. J was trimmed by 7 bases and V by 5 bases; bases with no gene match: 10. The CDR3 has 15 residues. The germline CDR1 and CDR2 sequences are MNHEY and SVGEGT.

The V and J genes are TRBV12-5 and TRBJ2-3; D is ambiguous. Germline values: CDR1 LGHNT, CDR2 FRNRAP. The CDR3 has 13 amino acids. V lost 3 bases and J lost 4, with 8 bases in between. CDR3 sequence reads: CASGFGSADTQYF. For the CDR3, the DNA is TGTGCTAGTGGTTTCGGGTCAGCAGATACGCAGTATTTT. Variable domain in full (rest from reference TRBV12-5 and TRBJ2-3): DARVTQTPRHKVTEMGQEVTMRCQPILGHNTVFWYRQTMMQGLELLAYFRNRAPLDDSGMPKDRFSAEMPDATLATLKIQPSEPRDSAVYFCASGFGSADTQYFGPGTRLTVL.

The chain couples TRBV7-9 to TRBJ2-7, with TRBD1 matching over 8 bases. The V gene end was trimmed by 5 bases and the J gene end by 7 bases; junction bases not matched to a gene: 10. Germline assignment: CDR1 SEHNR and CDR2 FQNEAQ (reference sequence). The CDR3 is made up of 14 amino acids. In DNA form, the CDR3 reads TGTGCCAGCAGCCCGGGGGACAGGCCAGGGGAGCAGTACTTC. The encoded protein is CASSPGDRPGEQYF.

The chain uses TRBV29-1 and TRBJ1-1, with D maybe TRBD1 (5 bases). This CDR3 spans 13 amino acids. Germline assignment: CDR1 SQVTM and CDR2 ANQGSEA. V was cut by 4 bases and J by 0 bases, with 9 bases left in between. Here the CDR3 reads CSVGGRLNTEAFF. CDR3 nucleotide sequence: TGCAGCGTTGGGGGCAGATTGAACACTGAAGCTTTCTTT. The entire variable domain, with the rest obtained from reference TRBV29-1 and TRBJ1-1, is as follows: SAVISQKPSRDICQRGTSLTIQCQVDSQVTMMFWYRQQPGQSLTLIATANQGSEATYESGFVIDKFPISRPNLTFSTLTVSNMSPEDSSIYLCSVGGRLNTEAFFGQGTRLTVV.

The chain uses TRBV7-3 and TRBJ2-1; 11 bases line up with TRBD2. This CDR3 region has 14 residues. V gave up 5 bases and J gave up 8 bases; unmatched junction bases: 5. The V gene's germline CDR1 is SGHTA and CDR2 FQGTGA. The CDR3: CASSVSGRAHEQFF. The CDR3 DNA reads TGTGCCAGCAGCGTTAGCGGGAGGGCCCATGAGCAGTTCTTC.

This clonotype was observed a few times. The chain carries TRBV11-2 and TRBJ2-1; tentatively, D is TRBD2 (7 bases). Per the germline V gene, CDR1 is SGHAT and CDR2 is FQNNGV. This CDR3 has 12 residues. Trimming shortened V by 7 bases and J by 14 bases, and 18 bases separated the two germline ends. The CDR3 reads CASIPRWEGEFF. As DNA, the CDR3 is TGTGCCAGCATCCCCCGGTGGGAGGGGGAGTTCTTC. Full variable domain (remainder filled in from reference TRBV11-2 and TRBJ2-1): EAGVAQSPRYKIIEKRQSVAFWCNPISGHATLYWYQQILGQGPKLLIQFQNNGVVDDSQLPKDRFSAERLKGVDSTLKIQPAKLEDSAVYLCASIPRWEGEFFGPGTRLTVL.

This clonotype was seen a handful of times. The J gene is TRBJ1-2, the V gene TRBV7-2; 9 bases align to TRBD1. The CDR3 has 16 residues. The V and J ends lost 5 bases and 6 bases, in that order; junction bases with no gene match: 13. The V gene's germline CDR1 is SGHTA and CDR2 FQGNSA. The CDR3 coding sequence is TGTGCCAGCAGCACTTACACCACAGGGGGCAGTAATGGCTACACCTTC. It translates to CASSTYTTGGSNGYTF.

This clonotype was recorded only once. The V gene is TRBV29-1, the J gene TRBJ1-3; D gene unclear. The CDR3 has 14 amino acids. Germline-derived CDR1 and CDR2 are SQVTM and ANQGSEA. V was shortened by 2 bases and J by 3 bases, with 11 bases between the two germline ends. CDR3 in DNA: TGCAGCGTTGAAATGGCGGACTATGGAAACACCATATATTTT. Its translation is CSVEMADYGNTIYF.

The chain has TRBV10-3 and TRBJ2-6; D may be TRBD1 (6 bases). Between the trimmed V and J ends, which lost 8 bases and 0 bases, there was a span of 14 bases. Germline loops: CDR1 ENHRY, CDR2 SYGVKD. CDR3 length: 16 amino acids. In DNA form, the CDR3 reads TGTGCCATCCCAGGGGATACCCTCTCTGGGGCCAACGTCCTGACTTTC. Amino acids: CAIPGDTLSGANVLTF.

This clonotype was counted only a few times. CDR3: CASGQTGVGTDTQYF. CDR3 in DNA: TGCGCCAGCGGCCAGACAGGGGTAGGCACAGATACGCAGTATTTT. The rearrangement links TRBV5-1 to TRBJ2-3, with TRBD1 identical over 8 bases. The CDR3 has 15 residues. Germline V CDR1 and CDR2: SGHRS, YFSETQ. V lost 7 bases to trimming and J lost 1 base; unmatched junction nucleotides: 8.